A single sample gave rise to the 10 T cell receptor beta chains below, sequenced in a study of blood T cell repertoires in COVID-19. Sequencing used immunoSEQ multiplex PCR; TCRdb keeps in-frame clones, though not all of them. The table lists about 220,000 clones, 86% of them singletons, with over 3% in the top ten. The sequenced material came from PBMCs or T cells enriched from blood (not recorded which). These receptor sequences come from a middle-aged woman with acute COVID-19.

This clone is a singleton in its sample. The chain couples TRBV6-5 to TRBJ2-3; 14 positions agree with TRBD2. This CDR3 contains 16 residues. Germline V gene data show CDR1 as MNHEY and CDR2 as SVGAGI. The trim removed 1 base at V and 4 bases at J, leaving 1 base unmatched. The CDR3 loop is CASSYLGLAGADTQYF. DNA for the CDR3: TGTGCCAGCAGTTACTTGGGACTAGCGGGGGCAGATACGCAGTATTTT.

In its sample, this clone was seen once. The rearrangement links TRBV11-3 to TRBJ1-1; the match to TRBD1 covers 7 bases. This CDR3 has 14 amino acids. Germline V CDR1 and CDR2: SGHNT, YENEEA. V shed 9 bases and J 5 bases; nucleotides not matched to a gene: 12. This chain's CDR3 is CARTTGKVCTEAFF. In DNA form, the CDR3 reads TGTGCCAGGACGACAGGGAAAGTCTGTACTGAAGCTTTCTTT.

V is TRBV25-1 and J is TRBJ2-7; possibly TRBD2 for D (6 bases). The length of the CDR3 is 16 residues. Germline CDR1 is MGHDK and CDR2 is SYGVNS. V lost 2 bases and J 0 bases, leaving 14 bases between the germline ends. CDR3 in DNA: TGTGCCAGCAGTGAACGGGACTGGACAAGCTCCTACGAGCAGTACTTC. Its protein product is CASSERDWTSSYEQYF.

The chain combines TRBV4-3 with TRBJ1-1; D is unresolved. V lost 0 bases and J 6 bases, leaving 11 bases between the germline ends. The CDR3 is 14 amino acids. Germline V gene lookup returns CDR1 LGHNA and CDR2 YSLEER. The CDR3 sequence: CASSQDSGFAEAFF. The CDR3 region has the DNA TGCGCCAGCAGCCAAGATTCGGGGTTCGCTGAAGCTTTCTTT.

The chain has TRBV9 and TRBJ1-6, with 9 nucleotides matching TRBD1. CDR1 and CDR2 from the germline V gene are SGDLS and YYNGEE. The CDR3 loop spans 18 amino acids. The V segment lost 3 bases and the J segment 4 bases; nucleotides outside the gene matches: 11. DNA of the CDR3: TGTGCCAGCAGCGGCCGGGACAGGGATCGCGTTTATAATTCACCCCTCCACTTT. It yields the protein CASSGRDRDRVYNSPLHF.

The DNA for the CDR3 is TGTGCCAGTAGACCGGGACAGGGGGTTACGGACACTGAAGCTTTCTTT. Its translation is CASRPGQGVTDTEAFF. The V call is TRBV19, the J call TRBJ1-1; 11 bases agree with TRBD1. There are 16 residues in the CDR3. After removal of 6 bases from V and 3 bases from J, the junction contained 9 bases not matched to a gene. Germline values: CDR1 LNHDA, CDR2 SQIVND (reference sequence).

This clone was recorded a few times. This chain connects TRBV7-8 to TRBJ1-1; a weak D match, TRBD1 (6 bases). Trimming took off 5 bases at V and 1 base at J, with 11 bases between the two ends. The CDR3 is made up of 14 amino acids. Looked up from germline, CDR1 is SGHVS and CDR2 is FQNEAQ. CDR3 in amino acids: CASSATGANTEAFF. In nucleotides, the CDR3 is TGTGCCAGCAGCGCGACAGGAGCGAACACTGAAGCTTTCTTT.

The chain employs TRBV20-1 and TRBJ2-1; TRBD2 is a possible D gene (5 bases). There are 11 residues in the CDR3. V lost 4 bases and J lost 10, with 11 bases in between. Germline CDR1 and CDR2: DFQATT and SNEGSKA (reference sequence). The CDR3 bases are TGCAGTGCTATATGGACTGTCGAGCAGTTCTTC. Translated, it gives CSAIWTVEQFF.

This clone showed up just a few times. The chain uses TRBV10-3 and TRBJ2-2; 8 positions agree with TRBD1. V lost 9 bases to trimming and J lost 1 base; unmatched junction nucleotides: 4. The germline gives CDR1 ENHRY, CDR2 SYGVKD. The CDR3 contains 14 residues. The CDR3 DNA is TGTGCCATAGGGACAGGACAGAACACCGGGGAGCTGTTTTTT. Translated, it gives CAIGTGQNTGELFF.

The chain is built from TRBV24-1 and TRBJ2-1, with TRBD1 as a possible D gene (6 bases). V was trimmed by 4 bases and J by 4 bases, leaving 25 bases between them. The V gene's germline CDR1 is KGHDR and CDR2 SFDVKD. The CDR3 has 19 residues. The CDR3 DNA reads TGTGCCACCAGTGACCTCCGATGGACGGGGTCGGGACAATACAATGAGCAGTTCTTC. It encodes CATSDLRWTGSGQYNEQFF.